Listed below are T cell receptor beta chains from one sample, sequenced in a study of shared clonotypes between healthy human individuals. The table came from immunoSEQ multiplex PCR; TCRdb's copy has only in-frame clones and leaves some out. The sample yields about 2,100,000 clones, about 93% seen once. The sequenced material came from naive CD8+ T cells from PBMCs. These receptor sequences come from a man aged 18 to 29 in good health. Some clones in this sample may be carry-over from other donors' samples. Both conserved end residues are part of each CDR3. D genes are given only for firm matches. Clone sizes are given selectively: once, few, many, or a class where the clone is expanded.

len,abundance,v_gene,j_gene,d_gene,CDR3aa,CDR3nt
11,NA,TRBV10-3,TRBJ1-1,NA,CATGMNTEAFF,TGTGCCACCGGGATGAACACTGAAGCTTTCTTT
16,NA,TRBV27,TRBJ2-2,TRBD2,CASGPSGVGLGGELFF,TGTGCCAGCGGACCTAGCGGGGTCGGTCTCGGCGGGGAGCTGTTTTTT
14,NA,TRBV19,TRBJ1-1,TRBD1,CASSVGQPNTEAFF,TGTGCCAGTAGTGTGGGACAGCCGAACACTGAAGCTTTCTTT
13,NA,TRBV28,TRBJ1-2,NA,CASSLSRVYGYTF,TGTGCCAGCAGTTTGAGCAGGGTTTATGGCTACACCTTT
14,NA,TRBV2,TRBJ2-1,NA,CAIPLAGLGNEQFF,TGTGCCATCCCCCTTGCGGGACTTGGCAATGAGCAGTTCTTC
15,NA,TRBV19,TRBJ2-7,NA,CASSIDRDVSYEQYF,TGTGCCAGTAGTATAGACCGGGACGTCTCCTACGAGCAGTACTTC
15,NA,TRBV4-1,TRBJ1-5,NA,CASSQDTGFDQPQHF,TGCGCCAGCAGCCAAGACACTGGGTTTGATCAGCCCCAGCATTTT
18,NA,TRBV27,TRBJ2-1,TRBD2,CASSPQTVAGGPGNEQFF,TGTGCCAGCAGTCCCCAGACCGTAGCGGGAGGGCCGGGGAATGAGCAGTTCTTC
13,NA,TRBV28,TRBJ2-7,NA,CASSLPTRGMQYF,TGTGCCAGCAGTTTACCCACCAGGGGTATGCAGTACTTC
18,NA,TRBV6-4,TRBJ1-5,NA,CASSDSGHRDRSNQPQHF,TGTGCCAGCAGTGACTCGGGGCACAGGGATCGTAGCAATCAGCCCCAGCATTTT
16,NA,TRBV28,TRBJ1-1,NA,CASSPGTVQVNTEAFF,TGTGCCAGCAGTCCCGGGACGGTTCAAGTCAACACTGAAGCTTTCTTT
16,NA,TRBV27,TRBJ2-2,TRBD1,CASTQRQGRNTGELFF,TGTGCCAGCACCCAAAGACAGGGGCGGAACACCGGGGAGCTGTTTTTT
15,NA,TRBV9,TRBJ1-1,NA,CASSVGQDMNTEAFF,TGTGCCAGCAGCGTAGGGCAGGACATGAACACTGAAGCTTTCTTT
12,NA,TRBV10-3,TRBJ2-1,NA,CAISDPWNEQFF,TGTGCCATCAGTGATCCCTGGAATGAGCAGTTCTTC
12,NA,TRBV16,TRBJ2-1,NA,CASSQSGGMQFF,TGTGCCAGCAGCCAATCTGGCGGGATGCAGTTCTTC
12,once,TRBV7-9,TRBJ2-1,NA,CASSDSGNEQFF,TGTGCCAGCAGCGACTCTGGGAATGAGCAGTTCTTC
14,NA,TRBV7-9,TRBJ2-5,TRBD2,CASSLTGGGETQYF,TGTGCCAGCAGCTTAACGGGCGGGGGAGAGACCCAGTACTTC
14,once,TRBV7-2,TRBJ2-5,NA,CASSLRYHQETQYF,TGTGCCAGCAGCTTACGATACCACCAAGAGACCCAGTACTTC
14,NA,TRBV15,TRBJ2-7,NA,CATSRLQEGYEQYF,TGTGCCACCAGCAGACTACAGGAGGGCTACGAGCAGTACTTC
16,NA,TRBV19,TRBJ2-3,TRBD1,CASSARDRDSSDTQYF,TGTGCCAGTAGTGCGAGAGACAGGGATTCAAGCGATACGCAGTATTTT
16,NA,TRBV4-1,TRBJ1-1,TRBD1,CASSQGAGGKGTEAFF,TGCGCCAGCAGCCAAGGGGCAGGGGGTAAGGGCACTGAAGCTTTCTTT
17,NA,TRBV11-2,TRBJ2-1,TRBD2,CASSLALAESSYNEQFF,TGTGCCAGCAGCTTAGCACTAGCGGAAAGCTCCTACAATGAGCAGTTCTTC
17,NA,TRBV5-6,TRBJ2-1,TRBD2,CASSRLREGILDNEQFF,TGTGCCAGCAGCAGACTTCGGGAGGGCATCTTGGACAATGAGCAGTTCTTC
12,NA,TRBV10-3,TRBJ2-7,NA,CAISGATPEQYF,TGTGCCATCAGTGGGGCGACCCCCGAGCAGTACTTC
16,NA,TRBV12-5,TRBJ2-1,TRBD2,CASGSNEREGLDEQFF,TGTGCTAGTGGTTCCAACGAGCGGGAGGGATTGGATGAGCAGTTCTTC
14,NA,TRBV28,TRBJ2-1,TRBD2,CASSLAGGGNEQFF,TGTGCCAGCAGTCTAGCGGGAGGTGGAAATGAGCAGTTCTTC
16,NA,TRBV7-9,TRBJ2-7,NA,CASSLGHGAKLYEQYF,TGTGCCAGCAGCTTAGGACATGGCGCGAAGCTCTACGAGCAGTACTTC
14,NA,TRBV4-1,TRBJ2-7,TRBD1,CASSQRDRGFEQYF,TGCGCCAGCAGCCAAAGGGACAGGGGGTTCGAGCAGTACTTC
14,NA,TRBV27,TRBJ1-2,NA,CASSFSGDLYGYTF,TGTGCCAGCAGTTTCTCGGGAGACTTATATGGCTACACCTTC
22,once,TRBV4-1,TRBJ2-1,NA,CASSQDRGGDGQVKGAYNEQFF,TGCGCCAGCAGCCAAGATAGAGGCGGGGACGGGCAAGTAAAGGGGGCCTACAATGAGCAGTTCTTC
18,NA,TRBV29-1,TRBJ2-6,TRBD2,CILAPGGWVYCGANVLTF,TGCATCCTCGCACCGGGAGGTTGGGTGTACTGTGGGGCCAACGTCCTGACTTTC
17,NA,TRBV5-1,TRBJ2-7,TRBD2,CASSPSGTSGPSYEQYF,TGCGCCAGCAGCCCTTCCGGGACTAGCGGGCCTTCCTACGAGCAGTACTTC
15,NA,TRBV6-5,TRBJ1-2,NA,CASSYGAAPGSGYTF,TGTGCCAGCAGTTACGGGGCAGCACCGGGGAGTGGCTACACCTTC
16,NA,TRBV5-8,TRBJ2-3,NA,CASSPRKGTSTDTQYF,TGTGCCAGCAGCCCGCGAAAGGGTACGAGCACAGATACGCAGTATTTT
15,once,TRBV11-2,TRBJ2-1,TRBD2,CASSVTGTRSGEQFF,TGTGCCAGCAGCGTCACCGGGACTAGAAGTGGCGAGCAGTTCTTC
18,NA,TRBV7-9,TRBJ2-2,NA,CASPWSGGKAPNTGELFF,TGTGCCAGCCCGTGGTCCGGAGGGAAGGCGCCTAACACCGGGGAGCTGTTTTTT
14,NA,TRBV6-6,TRBJ1-5,NA,CATGVRESGQPQHF,TGTGCCACCGGAGTTAGGGAATCGGGTCAGCCCCAGCATTTT
12,NA,TRBV9,TRBJ2-1,TRBD2,CASSARGDEQFF,TGTGCCAGCAGCGCTCGGGGGGATGAGCAGTTCTTC
12,NA,TRBV28,TRBJ2-2,NA,CASLQGPGELFF,TGTGCCAGTCTTCAGGGGCCCGGGGAGCTGTTTTTT
10,NA,TRBV28,TRBJ2-5,NA,CASLGETQYF,TGTGCCAGCCTCGGAGAGACCCAGTACTTC
15,NA,TRBV28,TRBJ2-7,NA,CASSSYLGGNREQYF,TGTGCCAGCAGTTCATACTTAGGGGGGAACCGCGAGCAGTACTTC
13,NA,TRBV14,TRBJ2-5,NA,CASSGGARETQYF,TGTGCCAGCAGCGGAGGAGCGAGAGAGACCCAGTACTTC
15,NA,TRBV2,TRBJ2-2,NA,CASRGAWESTGELFF,TGTGCCAGCAGGGGGGCTTGGGAATCCACCGGGGAGCTGTTTTTT
13,NA,TRBV7-9,TRBJ2-3,NA,CASSLGGRDTQYF,TGTGCCAGCAGCTTAGGGGGCCGGGATACGCAGTATTTT